The clone carrying this T cell receptor beta chain was counted between two and nine times. These data are taken from a study of CD8+ T cells in alopecia areata. The CDR3 contains 16 residues. The V gene's germline CDR1 is SNHLY and CDR2 FYNNEI. Trimming pared 4 bases from V and 0 bases from J, leaving 10 bases between. Sequencing relied on a cDNA template that was reverse transcribed from extracted RNA. Libraries were prepared by immunoSEQ multiplex PCR; TCRdb keeps only in-frame clonotypes and omits some of them. The table has about 100,000 clones, 45% to 60% seen once. The sample taken for sequencing was NKG2D-low CD8+ T cells sorted from blood. The V call is TRBV2, the J call TRBJ2-6, with D maybe TRBD1 (7 bases). This TCR was sampled from a human donor with alopecia areata. CDR3 sequence (DNA): TGTGCCAGCAGTGGCGGGACAGTCTCTGGGGCCAACGTCCTGACTTTC. Its translation: CASSGGTVSGANVLTF.